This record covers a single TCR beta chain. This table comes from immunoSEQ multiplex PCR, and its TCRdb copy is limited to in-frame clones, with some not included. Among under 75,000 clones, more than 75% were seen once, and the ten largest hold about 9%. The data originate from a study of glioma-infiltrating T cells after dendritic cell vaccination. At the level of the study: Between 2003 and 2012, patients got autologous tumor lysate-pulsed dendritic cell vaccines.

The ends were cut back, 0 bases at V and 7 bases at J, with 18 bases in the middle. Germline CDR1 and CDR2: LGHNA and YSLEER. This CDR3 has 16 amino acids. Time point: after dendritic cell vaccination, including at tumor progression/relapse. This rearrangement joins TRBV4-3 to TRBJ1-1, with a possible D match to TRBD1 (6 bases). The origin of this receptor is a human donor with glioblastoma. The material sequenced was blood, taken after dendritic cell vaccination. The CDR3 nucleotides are TGCGCCAGCAGCCAAGATCTTTCGGCAGGGGAGATTGAAGCTTTCTTT. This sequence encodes CASSQDLSAGEIEAFF.